This T cell receptor beta chain was sequenced during a study of blood T cell repertoires in COVID-19. For the study at large: The cDNA or gDNA used as material had been derived from T cells, B-cell-depleted T cells, or PBMCs.

TCRdb's copy holds only in-frame clones and misses some; the assay was immunoSEQ multiplex PCR. The data contain fewer than 350,000 clones, 85% of them singletons. V lost 2 bases to trimming and J lost 7 bases, with 12 bases between them. The CDR3 runs to 13 residues. CDR1 is SGHRS and CDR2 is YFSETQ in the germline V gene. This clone has a handful of counts. This chain joins TRBV5-1 and TRBJ1-1; D uncertain. This TCR was recovered from a young woman who had been exposed to COVID-19. The material sequenced was PBMCs or T cells enriched from blood (not recorded which). As DNA, the CDR3 is TGCGCCAGCAGCTTTGGCCTGAGGGATGAAGCTTTCTTT. Protein: CASSFGLRDEAFF. Filled out from reference TRBV5-1 and TRBJ1-1, the complete variable domain reads KAGVTQTPRYLIKTRGQQVTLSCSPISGHRSVSWYQQTPGQGLQFLFEYFSETQRNKGNFPGRFSGRQFSNSRSEMNVSTLELGDSALYLCASSFGLRDEAFFGQGTRLTVV.